This T cell receptor beta chain comes out of a study of blood T cell repertoires in COVID-19. Turning to the study itself: Collection of acute and convalescent COVID-19 samples took place in the United States, Italy and Spain. Sources were T cells, B-cell-depleted T cells, or PBMCs; the material itself was cDNA or gDNA.

Original analysis: The authors estimated nucleated cell counts from reference gene primer amplification. TCRdb's copy holds only in-frame clones and misses some; the assay was immunoSEQ multiplex PCR. The D gene and trimming were derived from the DNA, and the V and J assignments and clone size from that table. The sample yields 150,000 to 200,000 clones, 65% to 85% seen once. Germline lookup yields CDR1 SGHNT and CDR2 YYREEE (reference sequence). CDR3 length: 20 residues. Trimming at V came to 0 bases and at J to 1 base, leaving 14 bases not matched to a gene. V gene TRBV5-4 combines with J gene TRBJ2-2, with 8 bases lining up with TRBD1. The TCR sequence derives from an older woman with acute or convalescent COVID-19. Input material: peripheral blood. The CDR3 DNA is TGTGCCAGCAGCTTGGTAGGATATGCTGGACAGGGCTGGAACACCGGGGAGCTGTTTTTT. This translates into CASSLVGYAGQGWNTGELFF.